This TCR beta chain was sequenced in a study of T-cell memory formation after mild COVID-19. Study context: In these data, TCR clusters were largely donor specific.

Study-wide results and limits: The pre-infection memory compartment contained some responding clones, suggesting cross-reactive memory joined.

This clonotype was counted only a few times. Its antigen remains unknown. Via MiXCR, TCRdb re-called the 5' RACE reads, giving one row per CDR3 protein. The data hold 400,000 to 500,000 distinct CDR3 sequences, with around 19% observed a single time. The CDR3 length is 15 residues. Looked up from germline, CDR1 is SEHNR and CDR2 is FQNEAQ (reference sequence). V lost 2 bases, J lost 6 bases, and 13 bases lay in between. Sample: PBMCs or a T cell subset sorted from them (not recorded which). The origin of this receptor is an adult woman who had mild COVID-19 (a few samples of this study predate the infection). Cell type and time point are not known. The rearrangement links TRBV7-9 to TRBJ2-2, with D hard to call. Here the CDR3 reads CASSLHSTAAGELFF. The CDR3 DNA reads as TGTGCCAGCAGCTTACACTCCACAGCCGCCGGGGAGCTGTTTTTT.